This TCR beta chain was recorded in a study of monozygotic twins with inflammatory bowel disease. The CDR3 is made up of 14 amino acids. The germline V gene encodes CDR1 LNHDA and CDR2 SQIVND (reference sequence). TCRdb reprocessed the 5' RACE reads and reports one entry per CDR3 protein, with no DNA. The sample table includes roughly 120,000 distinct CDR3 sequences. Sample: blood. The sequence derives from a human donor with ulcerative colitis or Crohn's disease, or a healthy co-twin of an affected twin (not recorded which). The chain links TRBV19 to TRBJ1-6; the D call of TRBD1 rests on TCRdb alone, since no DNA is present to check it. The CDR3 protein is CASSDDREASPLHF.